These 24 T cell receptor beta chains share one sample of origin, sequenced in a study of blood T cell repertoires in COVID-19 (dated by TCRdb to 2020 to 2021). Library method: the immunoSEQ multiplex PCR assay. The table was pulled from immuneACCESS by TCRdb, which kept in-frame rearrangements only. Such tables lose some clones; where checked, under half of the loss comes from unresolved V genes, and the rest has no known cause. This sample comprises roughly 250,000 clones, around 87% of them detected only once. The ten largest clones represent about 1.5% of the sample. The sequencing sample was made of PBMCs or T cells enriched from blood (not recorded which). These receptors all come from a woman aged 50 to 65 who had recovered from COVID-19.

In DNA form, the CDR3 reads TGTGCCAGCAGCTTAGGGCGGGCAGGTACAGGGGTCTACGAGCAGTACTTC. Translating gives CASSLGRAGTGVYEQYF. V is TRBV7-8 and J is TRBJ2-7; 7 nucleotides agree with TRBD1. CDR1 SGHVS and CDR2 FQNEAQ come from the germline V gene. The CDR3 totals 17 residues. V was pared by 1 base and J by 3 bases, with 12 bases of the junction left unmatched.

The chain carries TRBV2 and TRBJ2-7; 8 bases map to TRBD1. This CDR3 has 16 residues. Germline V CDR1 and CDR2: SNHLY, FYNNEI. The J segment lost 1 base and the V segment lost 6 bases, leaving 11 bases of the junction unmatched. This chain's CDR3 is CASSPMPGQESYEQYF. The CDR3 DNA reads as TGTGCCAGCAGCCCGATGCCGGGACAGGAATCCTACGAGCAGTACTTC. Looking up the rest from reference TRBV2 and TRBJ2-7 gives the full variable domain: EPEVTQTPSHQVTQMGQEVILRCVPISNHLYFYWYRQILGQKVEFLVSFYNNEISEKSEIFDDQFSVERPDGSNFTLKIRSTKLEDSAMYFCASSPMPGQESYEQYFGPGTRLTVT.

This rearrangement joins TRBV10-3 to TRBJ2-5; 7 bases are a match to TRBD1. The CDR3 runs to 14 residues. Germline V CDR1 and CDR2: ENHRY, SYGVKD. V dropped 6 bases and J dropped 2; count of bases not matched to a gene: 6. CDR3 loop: CAIRAGTEQETQYF. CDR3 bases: TGTGCCATCAGGGCCGGGACAGAGCAAGAGACCCAGTACTTC.

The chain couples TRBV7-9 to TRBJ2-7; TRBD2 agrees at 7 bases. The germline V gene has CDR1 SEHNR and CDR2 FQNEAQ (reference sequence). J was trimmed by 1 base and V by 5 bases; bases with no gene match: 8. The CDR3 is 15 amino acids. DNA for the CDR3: TGTGCCAGCAGCCATGCCAGCGGGAAATCCTACGAGCAGTACTTC. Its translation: CASSHASGKSYEQYF. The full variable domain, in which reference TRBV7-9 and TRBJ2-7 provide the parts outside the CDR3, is DTGVSQNPRHKITKRGQNVTFRCDPISEHNRLYWYRQTLGQGPEFLTYFQNEAQLEKSRLLSDRFSAERPKGSFSTLEIQRTEQGDSAMYLCASSHASGKSYEQYFGPGTRLTVT.

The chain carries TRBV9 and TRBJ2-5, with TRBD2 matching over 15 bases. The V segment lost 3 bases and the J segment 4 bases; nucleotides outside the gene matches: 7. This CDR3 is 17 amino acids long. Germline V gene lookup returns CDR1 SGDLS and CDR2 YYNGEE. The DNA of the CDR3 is TGTGCCAGCAGCGCCCGAGGGACTAGCGGGAGGACAGAGACCCAGTACTTC. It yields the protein CASSARGTSGRTETQYF.

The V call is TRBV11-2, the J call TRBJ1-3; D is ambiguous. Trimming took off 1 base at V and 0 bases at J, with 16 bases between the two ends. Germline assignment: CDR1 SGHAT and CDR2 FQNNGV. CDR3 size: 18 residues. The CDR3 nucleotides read TGTGCCAGCAGCTTAGTTTCCGGGAGTTCCTACTCTGGAAACACCATATATTTT. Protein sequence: CASSLVSGSSYSGNTIYF.

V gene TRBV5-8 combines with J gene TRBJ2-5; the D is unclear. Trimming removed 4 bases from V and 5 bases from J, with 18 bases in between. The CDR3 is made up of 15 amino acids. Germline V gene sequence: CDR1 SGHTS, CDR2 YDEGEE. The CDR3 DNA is TGTGCCAGCAGCGAACCTCTACTTTTCGAGGAGACCCAGTACTTC. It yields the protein CASSEPLLFEETQYF. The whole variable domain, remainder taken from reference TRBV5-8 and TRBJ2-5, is EAGVTQSPTHLIKTRGQQATLRCSPISGHTSVYWYQQALGLGLQFLLWYDEGEERNRGNFPPRFSGRQFPNYSSELNVNALELEDSALYLCASSEPLLFEETQYFGPGTRLLVL.

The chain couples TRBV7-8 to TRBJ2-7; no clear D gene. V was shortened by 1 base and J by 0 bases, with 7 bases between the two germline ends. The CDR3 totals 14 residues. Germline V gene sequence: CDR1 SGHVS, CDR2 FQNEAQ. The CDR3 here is CASSLDSSSYEQYF. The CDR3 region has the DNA TGTGCCAGCAGCTTAGATTCCAGCTCCTACGAGCAGTACTTC.

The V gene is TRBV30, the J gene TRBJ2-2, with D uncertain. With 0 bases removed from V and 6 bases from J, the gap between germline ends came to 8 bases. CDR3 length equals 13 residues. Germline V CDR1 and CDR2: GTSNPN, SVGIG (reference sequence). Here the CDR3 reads CAWSVLPAGELFF. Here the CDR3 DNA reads TGTGCCTGGAGTGTACTTCCCGCCGGGGAGCTGTTTTTT.

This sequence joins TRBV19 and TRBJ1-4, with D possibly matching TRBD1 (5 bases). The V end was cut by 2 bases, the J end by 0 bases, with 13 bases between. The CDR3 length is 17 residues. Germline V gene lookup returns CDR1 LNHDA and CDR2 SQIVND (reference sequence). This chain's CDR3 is CASSISRQQATNEKLFF. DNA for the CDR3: TGTGCCAGTAGTATAAGTCGACAGCAAGCAACTAATGAAAAACTGTTTTTT.

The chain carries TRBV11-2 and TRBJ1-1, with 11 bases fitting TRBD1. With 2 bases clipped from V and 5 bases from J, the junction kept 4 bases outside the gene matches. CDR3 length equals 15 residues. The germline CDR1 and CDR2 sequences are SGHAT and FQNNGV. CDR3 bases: TGTGCCAGCAGCTTAACCGGGACAGGGGGGACTGAAGCTTTCTTT. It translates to CASSLTGTGGTEAFF.

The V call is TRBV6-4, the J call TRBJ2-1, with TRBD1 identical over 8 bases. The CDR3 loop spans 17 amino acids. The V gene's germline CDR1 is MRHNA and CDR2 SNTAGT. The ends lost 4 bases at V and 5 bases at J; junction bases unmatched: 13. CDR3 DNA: TGTGCCAGCAGTGTGTTTGGGGACAGGAGAATAAACAATGAGCAGTTCTTC. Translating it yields CASSVFGDRRINNEQFF.

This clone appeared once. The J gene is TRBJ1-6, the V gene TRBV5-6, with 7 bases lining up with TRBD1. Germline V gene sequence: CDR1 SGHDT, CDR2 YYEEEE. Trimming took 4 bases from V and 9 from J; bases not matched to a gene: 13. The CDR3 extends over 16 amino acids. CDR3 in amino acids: CASSPTDGTEGSPLHF. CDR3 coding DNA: TGTGCCAGCAGCCCGACGGACGGGACAGAGGGTTCACCCCTCCACTTT.

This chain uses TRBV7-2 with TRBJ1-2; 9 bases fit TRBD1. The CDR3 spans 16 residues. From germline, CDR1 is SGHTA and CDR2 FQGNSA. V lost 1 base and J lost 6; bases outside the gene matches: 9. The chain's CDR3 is CASSLGGTGIIHGYTF. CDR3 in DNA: TGTGCCAGCAGCTTAGGAGGGACAGGGATAATCCATGGCTACACCTTC.

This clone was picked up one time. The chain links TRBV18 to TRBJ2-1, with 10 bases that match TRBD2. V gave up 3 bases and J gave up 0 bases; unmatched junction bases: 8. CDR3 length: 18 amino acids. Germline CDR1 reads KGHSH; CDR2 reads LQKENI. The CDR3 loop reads CASSPGLAAISSYNEQFF. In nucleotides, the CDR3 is TGTGCCAGCTCACCTGGACTAGCGGCGATTAGCTCCTACAATGAGCAGTTCTTC.

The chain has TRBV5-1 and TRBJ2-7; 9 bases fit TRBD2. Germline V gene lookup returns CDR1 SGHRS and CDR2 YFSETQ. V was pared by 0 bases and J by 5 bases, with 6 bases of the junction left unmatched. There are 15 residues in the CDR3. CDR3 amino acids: CASSLALAGNHEQYF. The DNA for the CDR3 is TGCGCCAGCAGCTTGGCCCTAGCGGGAAACCACGAGCAGTACTTC.

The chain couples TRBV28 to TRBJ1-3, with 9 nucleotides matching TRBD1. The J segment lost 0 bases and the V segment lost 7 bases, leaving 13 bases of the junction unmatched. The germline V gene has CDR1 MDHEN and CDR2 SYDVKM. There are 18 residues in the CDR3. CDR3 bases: TGTGCCAGCACCCCGCCATTCCCGACAGGGGGCTCTGGAAACACCATATATTTT. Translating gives CASTPPFPTGGSGNTIYF.

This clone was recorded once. This chain's CDR3 is CACSKGQGVDSPLHF. The CDR3 coding sequence is TGTGCCTGTAGCAAGGGACAGGGGGTGGATTCACCCCTCCACTTT. The J gene is TRBJ1-6, the V gene TRBV30; 11 bases fit TRBD1. This CDR3 has 15 amino acids. The germline V gene encodes CDR1 GTSNPN and CDR2 SVGIG (reference sequence). J was trimmed by 8 bases and V by 6 bases; bases with no gene match: 9.

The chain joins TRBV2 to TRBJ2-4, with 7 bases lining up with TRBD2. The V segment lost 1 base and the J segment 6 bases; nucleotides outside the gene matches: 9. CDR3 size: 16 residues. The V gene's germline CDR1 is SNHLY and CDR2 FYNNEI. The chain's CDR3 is CASSEVAAGLGNIQYF. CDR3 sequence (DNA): TGTGCCAGCAGTGAAGTGGCAGCGGGATTGGGAAACATTCAGTACTTC.

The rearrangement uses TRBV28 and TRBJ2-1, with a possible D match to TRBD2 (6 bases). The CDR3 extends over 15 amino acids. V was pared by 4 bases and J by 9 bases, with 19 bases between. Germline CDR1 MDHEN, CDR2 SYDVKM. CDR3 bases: TGTGCCAGCAGTTCGCCCCCCCGAAAAGCGGGTGAGCAGTTCTTC. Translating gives CASSSPPRKAGEQFF. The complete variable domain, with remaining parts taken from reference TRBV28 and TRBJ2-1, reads DVKVTQSSRYLVKRTGEKVFLECVQDMDHENMFWYRQDPGLGLRLIYFSYDVKMKEKGDIPEGYSVSREKKERFSLILESASTNQTSMYLCASSSPPRKAGEQFFGPGTRLTVL.

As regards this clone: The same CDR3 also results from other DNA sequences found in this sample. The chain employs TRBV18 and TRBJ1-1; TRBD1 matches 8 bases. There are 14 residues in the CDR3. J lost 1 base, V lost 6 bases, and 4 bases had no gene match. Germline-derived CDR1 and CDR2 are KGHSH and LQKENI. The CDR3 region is CASSPGTGNTEAFF. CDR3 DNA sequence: TGTGCCAGCTCCCCTGGGACAGGGAACACTGAAGCTTTCTTT.

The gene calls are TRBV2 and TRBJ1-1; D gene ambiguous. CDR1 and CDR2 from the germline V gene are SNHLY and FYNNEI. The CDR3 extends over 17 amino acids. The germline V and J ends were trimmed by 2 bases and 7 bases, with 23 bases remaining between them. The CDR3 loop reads CASSETAQRIAIVEAFF. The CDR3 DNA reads TGTGCCAGCAGTGAAACCGCACAGCGGATAGCGATTGTTGAAGCTTTCTTT. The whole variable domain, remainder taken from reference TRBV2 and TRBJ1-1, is EPEVTQTPSHQVTQMGQEVILRCVPISNHLYFYWYRQILGQKVEFLVSFYNNEISEKSEIFDDQFSVERPDGSNFTLKIRSTKLEDSAMYFCASSETAQRIAIVEAFFGQGTRLTVV.

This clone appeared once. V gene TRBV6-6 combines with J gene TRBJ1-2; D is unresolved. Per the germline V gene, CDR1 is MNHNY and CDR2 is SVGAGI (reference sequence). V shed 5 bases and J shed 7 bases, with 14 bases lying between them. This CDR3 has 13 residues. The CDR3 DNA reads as TGTGCCAGCAGTGATACAGCATCGAGTGGCTACACCTTC. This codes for CASSDTASSGYTF.

CDR3 nucleotide sequence: TGTGCCAGCAGTACTCCAAGACAGTCAGATACGCAGTATTTT. Amino acids: CASSTPRQSDTQYF. The rearrangement joins TRBV27 to TRBJ2-3; weak D call: TRBD1 (5 bases). The germline gives CDR1 MNHEY, CDR2 SMNVEV (reference sequence). V was trimmed by 5 bases and J by 4 bases, leaving 13 bases between them. The CDR3 has 14 amino acids.